Reported below is one T cell receptor beta chain. Other DNA sequences in this sample translate to the same CDR3. The data were obtained in a study of blood T cell repertoires in COVID-19. On the study more broadly: Italy, Spain and the United States were the sources of the convalescent and acute COVID-19 samples.

Authors' analysis steps: For nucleated cells, counts were estimated from reference gene primer amplification. Repertoires were generated with immunoSEQ multiplex PCR, while TCRdb's copy carries only in-frame clones and drops some. Clonal size and the V and J genes are those of that table, whereas D and trimming came from the DNA. The data show more than 150,000 clones, with roughly 79% seen just once and 10% to 15% held by the top ten. Germline CDR1 reads LNHDA; CDR2 reads SQIVND (reference sequence). This CDR3 has 14 residues. Trimming took 5 bases from V and 4 from J; bases not matched to a gene: 7. The Seattle site enrolled patients during active infection and followed them longitudinally.

Sequenced sample: peripheral blood. The source is a woman of 80 years or more with COVID-19, enrolled during active disease. The chain links TRBV19 to TRBJ1-1, with 7 nucleotides matching TRBD1. The DNA of the CDR3 is TGTGCCAGTAGTCCCCCCCGGGACAGCACTGAAGCTTTCTTT. It codes for CASSPPRDSTEAFF.